The 17 T cell receptor beta chains presented below share a single source sample, sequenced in a study of brain T cells in children with intractable seizures. TCRdb's table, derived via immunoSEQ multiplex PCR, lists solely in-frame clones and lacks some. Among about 80,000 clones listed, approximately 89% were seen once. This material consisted of peripheral blood, taken at surgery. Every receptor here comes from a girl aged 2 to 10 with Rasmussen encephalitis and intractable seizures.

The chain uses TRBV24-1 and TRBJ2-1; no reliable D call. CDR1 and CDR2 (germline): KGHDR, SFDVKD. Trimming took off 3 bases at V and 4 bases at J, with 6 bases between the two ends. This CDR3 has 13 amino acids. CDR3 in amino acids: CATSDPLYNEQFF. Here the CDR3 DNA reads TGTGCCACCAGTGATCCCCTTTACAATGAGCAGTTCTTC.

This clone was found many times. The rearrangement links TRBV5-5 to TRBJ2-2, with no clear D. Trimming took off 4 bases at V and 1 base at J, with 8 bases between the two ends. Germline lookup yields CDR1 SGHKS and CDR2 YYEKEE (reference sequence). This CDR3 region has 14 residues. CDR3 sequence reads: CASSASWNTGELFF. Here the CDR3 DNA reads TGTGCCAGCAGCGCCTCTTGGAACACCGGGGAGCTGTTTTTT.

V is TRBV5-1 and J is TRBJ1-2, with TRBD1 matching 7 bases. J was trimmed by 6 bases and V by 4 bases; bases with no gene match: 9. This CDR3 is 14 amino acids long. CDR1 and CDR2 from the germline V gene are SGHRS and YFSETQ. CDR3 coding DNA: TGCGCCAGCAGCCCCATCTCCGGGACAGATGGCTACACCTTC. Protein product: CASSPISGTDGYTF. The full variable domain, completed using reference TRBV5-1 and TRBJ1-2, is KAGVTQTPRYLIKTRGQQVTLSCSPISGHRSVSWYQQTPGQGLQFLFEYFSETQRNKGNFPGRFSGRQFSNSRSEMNVSTLELGDSALYLCASSPISGTDGYTFGSGTRLTVV.

The rearrangement joins TRBV5-1 to TRBJ1-4; 7 positions agree with TRBD1. Germline CDR1 SGHRS, CDR2 YFSETQ. This CDR3 is built from 17 residues. Trimming at V came to 4 bases and at J to 0 bases, leaving 9 bases not matched to a gene. The CDR3 DNA reads TGCGCCAGCAGCCCGACCGGGACAGAGGCAACTAATGAAAAACTGTTTTTT. Its protein product is CASSPTGTEATNEKLFF.

V and J are TRBV7-9 and TRBJ1-3; unclear D gene. Germline-derived CDR1 and CDR2 are SEHNR and FQNEAQ (reference sequence). Trimming shortened V by 2 bases and J by 4 bases, and 6 bases separated the two germline ends. The CDR3 is 13 amino acids. CDR3 sequence (DNA): TGTGCCAGCAGCTTAAGACGCGGAAACACCATATATTTT. Protein product: CASSLRRGNTIYF.

The chain has TRBV30 and TRBJ1-1; D unclear. V lost 2 bases to trimming and J lost 1 base, with 11 bases between them. Germline lookup yields CDR1 GTSNPN and CDR2 SVGIG (reference sequence). The CDR3 loop spans 14 amino acids. The CDR3, as DNA: TGTGCCTGGAGTAGCGGACGGAGGAACACTGAAGCTTTCTTT. Protein product: CAWSSGRRNTEAFF. The whole variable domain, remainder taken from reference TRBV30 and TRBJ1-1, is SQTIHQWPATLVQPVGSPLSLECTVEGTSNPNLYWYRQAAGRGLQLLFYSVGIGQISSEVPQNLSASRPQDRQFILSSKKLLLSDSGFYLCAWSSGRRNTEAFFGQGTRLTVV.

This chain joins TRBV12-5 and TRBJ1-6; the D gene is possibly TRBD1 (5 bases). Germline-derived CDR1 and CDR2 are LGHNT and FRNRAP. The germline V and J ends were trimmed by 6 bases and 9 bases, with 9 bases remaining between them. CDR3 length equals 12 residues. Written as DNA, the CDR3 is TGTGCTAGTGGAGGGGTAGGTTCACCCCTCCACTTT. As protein: CASGGVGSPLHF.

This chain links TRBV7-9 with TRBJ2-5; no firm D call. Trimming pared 3 bases from V and 5 bases from J, leaving 10 bases between. The CDR3 length is 13 residues. From germline, CDR1 is SEHNR and CDR2 FQNEAQ (reference sequence). The CDR3 here is CASSFGLRETQYF. The CDR3 DNA follows: TGTGCCAGCAGCTTCGGCCTTAGGGAGACCCAGTACTTC.

The chain links TRBV28 to TRBJ1-1, with D tentatively TRBD1 (5 bases). Trimming removed 8 bases at V and 7 bases at J, with 14 bases between. CDR1 MDHEN and CDR2 SYDVKM come from the germline V gene. CDR3 length equals 12 residues. This CDR3 is CASGDQGREAFF. CDR3 coding DNA: TGTGCCAGCGGTGACCAGGGCCGTGAAGCTTTCTTT.

This chain joins TRBV5-4 and TRBJ2-2; D could derive from TRBD1 or TRBD2 (5 bases each). Germline loops: CDR1 SGHNT, CDR2 YYREEE (reference sequence). Trimming stripped 2 bases from V and 6 bases from J, with 8 bases between. CDR3 size: 13 residues. The CDR3 DNA follows: TGTGCCAGCAGCTTACTAGGGGCCGGGGAGCTGTTTTTT. Amino acids: CASSLLGAGELFF.

The chain carries TRBV4-2 and TRBJ2-7, with D uncertain. CDR3 length: 14 amino acids. Germline V lookup: CDR1 LGHNA, CDR2 YNFKEQ. V lost 1 base and J lost 3, with 10 bases in between. CDR3 in amino acids: CASSQVAENYEQYF. The CDR3 bases are TGTGCCAGCAGCCAAGTTGCAGAGAACTACGAGCAGTACTTC.

The chain combines TRBV5-6 with TRBJ2-3, with D unclear. The CDR3 has 12 residues. CDR1 is SGHDT, CDR2 YYEEEE, per germline. V gave up 1 base and J gave up 4 bases, with 4 bases separating them. The CDR3 sequence: CASSLISDTQYF. CDR3 DNA sequence: TGTGCCAGCAGCTTGATCTCAGATACGCAGTATTTT.

This clone occurred a few times. The chain links TRBV30 to TRBJ2-7; the D is unclear. The germline gives CDR1 GTSNPN, CDR2 SVGIG (reference sequence). Trimming took 3 bases from V and 0 from J, leaving 6 bases between them. This CDR3 contains 12 residues. The CDR3 reads CAWRRSSYEQYF. In DNA, the CDR3 is TGTGCCTGGAGAAGGAGCTCCTACGAGCAGTACTTC.

The chain recombines TRBV7-8 with TRBJ1-1, with a weak D call TRBD1 (6 bases). Trimming stripped 1 base from V and 1 base from J, with 13 bases between. Germline V gene lookup returns CDR1 SGHVS and CDR2 FQNEAQ. CDR3 size: 16 residues. The CDR3 nucleotides read TGTGCCAGCAGCTTAGTGGCCGGGACAAGGAACACTGAAGCTTTCTTT. Translating it yields CASSLVAGTRNTEAFF. The whole variable domain, remainder taken from reference TRBV7-8 and TRBJ1-1, is GAGVSQSPRYKVAKRGQDVALRCDPISGHVSLFWYQQALGQGPEFLTYFQNEAQLDKSGLPSDRFFAERPEGSVSTLKIQRTQQEDSAVYLCASSLVAGTRNTEAFFGQGTRLTVV.

The rearrangement links TRBV19 to TRBJ1-5; possibly TRBD1 for D (6 bases). The CDR3 totals 17 residues. The germline V and J ends were trimmed by 7 bases and 2 bases, with 21 bases remaining between them. Looked up from germline, CDR1 is LNHDA and CDR2 is SQIVND (reference sequence). CDR3 region: CASTDGTLGRGNQPQHF. The CDR3 nucleotides read TGTGCCAGTACCGATGGGACACTGGGAAGGGGCAATCAGCCCCAGCATTTT.

This clone was picked up one time. In DNA, the CDR3 is TGTGCCAGCAGCGCAGGGACTTTGGGCACCGGGGAGCTGTTTTTT. Translating it yields CASSAGTLGTGELFF. This chain links TRBV9 with TRBJ2-2; D possibly corresponds to TRBD2 (6 bases). CDR3 length: 15 amino acids. V was pared by 3 bases and J by 4 bases, with 13 bases between. Germline CDR1 is SGDLS and CDR2 is YYNGEE.

V and J are TRBV4-1 and TRBJ2-5; D is possibly TRBD2 (7 bases). This CDR3 region has 16 residues. Germline CDR1 reads MGHRA; CDR2 reads YSYEKL. The V and J ends lost 0 bases and 5 bases respectively, with 16 bases between them. In nucleotides, the CDR3 is TGCGCCAGCAGCCAAGACGGTCAGGGGAGGGTGGAGACCCAGTACTTC. This translates into CASSQDGQGRVETQYF.